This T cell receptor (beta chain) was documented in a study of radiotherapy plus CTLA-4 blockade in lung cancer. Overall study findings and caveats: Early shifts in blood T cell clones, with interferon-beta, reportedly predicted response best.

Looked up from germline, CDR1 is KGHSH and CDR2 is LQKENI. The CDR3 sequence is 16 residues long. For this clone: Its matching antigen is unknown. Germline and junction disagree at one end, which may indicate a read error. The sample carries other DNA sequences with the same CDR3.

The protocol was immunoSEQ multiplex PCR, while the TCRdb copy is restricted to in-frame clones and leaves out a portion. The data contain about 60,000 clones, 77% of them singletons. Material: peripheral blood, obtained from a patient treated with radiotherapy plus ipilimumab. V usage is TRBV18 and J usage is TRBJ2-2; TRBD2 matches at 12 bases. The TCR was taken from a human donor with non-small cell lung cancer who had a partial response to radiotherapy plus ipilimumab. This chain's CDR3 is CASSPLAGGETGELFF. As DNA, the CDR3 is TGTGCCAGCTCGCCACTAGCGGGGGGCGAAACCGGGGAGCTGTTTTTT.